This TCR beta chain emerged from a study of blood T cells in healthy people across ages. The CDR3 has 13 amino acids. V dropped 3 bases and J dropped 4 bases, with 12 bases sitting between them. Looked up from germline, CDR1 is DFQATT and CDR2 is SNEGSKA (reference sequence). A minimum of 5 micrograms of total RNA was extracted per sample. It was with a sample-barcoded 5' primer and a J-beta primer mix that a second PCR of about 6 to 12 cycles was run. From the 5' RACE reads, TCRdb called clonotypes with MiXCR, one entry per CDR3 protein. The sample lists about 1.4 million distinct CDR3 sequences, approximately 59% occurring once. This clonotype has more than one count but fewer than ten.

This receptor was taken from a man younger than 35 in good health. The sequenced sample consisted of blood. J is TRBJ1-2 and V is TRBV20-1, with D possibly being TRBD1 (5 bases). The CDR3 nucleotides read TGCAGTGCTAGCGACAGATCAGGCTATGGCTACACCTTC. Translation gives CSASDRSGYGYTF.